The next 10 T cell receptor beta chains were all read from a single sample in a study of CD8+ T cells in alopecia areata. Extraction and reverse transcription of RNA yielded cDNA as the sequencing template. Clones were sequenced by immunoSEQ multiplex PCR, and TCRdb holds only the in-frame ones, with some missing. The sample has 150,000 to 200,000 clones, around three fifths seen once. Treatment of the sample: oral pan-JAK inhibitor, 5-10 mg twice daily. Sequencing used CD4+ T cells sorted from blood, obtained at week 24, from a patient treated with tofacitinib. These receptors were obtained from a human donor with alopecia areata.

The CDR3, as DNA: TGCAGCTTCCGAGGGCCGAGCTCCTACGAGCAGTACTTC. It yields the protein CSFRGPSSYEQYF. V gene TRBV29-1 combines with J gene TRBJ2-7, with TRBD2 as a possible D gene (5 bases). From germline, CDR1 is SQVTM and CDR2 ANQGSEA. V was shortened by 8 bases and J by 0 bases, with 14 bases between the two germline ends. The CDR3 totals 13 residues.

A few counts support this clone. The genes are TRBV29-1 and TRBJ2-7, with TRBD1 identical over 7 bases. V lost 4 bases, J lost 3 bases, and 15 bases stayed unmatched. The CDR3 has 16 residues. Germline V gene lookup returns CDR1 SQVTM and CDR2 ANQGSEA. The CDR3 is CSVGSGQAELNYEQYF. Here the CDR3 DNA reads TGCAGCGTTGGGTCCGGACAGGCAGAATTGAACTACGAGCAGTACTTC.

The V and J genes are TRBV11-3 and TRBJ2-2, with 8 bases matching TRBD1. Germline values: CDR1 SGHNT, CDR2 YENEEA. Unmatched junction bases numbered 4, after V lost 7 bases and J lost 3 bases. This CDR3 has 14 residues. In DNA, the CDR3 is TGTGCCAGCAACCCGGGACAGGACACCGGGGAGCTGTTTTTT. Translating gives CASNPGQDTGELFF.

Only a few counts were recorded for this clone. This chain links TRBV29-1 with TRBJ2-7, with 8 bases aligning to TRBD1. Germline V gene lookup returns CDR1 SQVTM and CDR2 ANQGSEA. This CDR3 region has 13 residues. Trimming at V came to 6 bases and at J to 4 bases, leaving 8 bases not matched to a gene. The CDR3 DNA reads TGCAGCGTAACAGGGGGGCAAGGGTACGAGCAGTACTTC. This encodes CSVTGGQGYEQYF.

In its sample, this clone was seen a few times. Additional DNA sequences in this sample encode the identical CDR3. The rearrangement joins TRBV29-1 to TRBJ2-3; 8 nucleotides agree with TRBD1. Germline assignment: CDR1 SQVTM and CDR2 ANQGSEA. V lost 6 bases to trimming and J lost 1 base; unmatched junction nucleotides: 3. The CDR3 is made up of 13 amino acids. The CDR3 coding sequence is TGCAGCGTCGACAGGGGCCGCACAGATACGCAGTATTTT. This codes for CSVDRGRTDTQYF.

This clone was counted between two and nine times. V usage is TRBV7-8 and J usage is TRBJ2-7; D may be TRBD1 (5 bases). This CDR3 spans 14 amino acids. Germline V gene data show CDR1 as SGHVS and CDR2 as FQNEAQ. Trimming removed 7 bases at V and 2 bases at J, with 15 bases between. Here the CDR3 reads CASTPLQGTYEQYF. The CDR3 DNA reads as TGTGCCAGCACCCCCCTTCAGGGAACCTACGAGCAGTACTTC.

This clone has ten or more counts. The rearrangement links TRBV30 to TRBJ2-2; no clear D gene. Germline V gene sequence: CDR1 GTSNPN, CDR2 SVGIG (reference sequence). The CDR3 runs to 14 residues. Trimming took off 8 bases at V and 0 bases at J, with 13 bases between the two ends. CDR3 amino acids: CAQQGRANTGELFF. CDR3 sequence (DNA): TGTGCCCAACAAGGACGGGCGAACACCGGGGAGCTGTTTTTT.

This clone was detected only a few times. The DNA of the CDR3 is TGCGCCAGCAGCCACGGGACTGGAGAGGAAAAACTGTTTTTT. Residues: CASSHGTGEEKLFF. This chain links TRBV5-1 with TRBJ1-4; TRBD1 is a possible D gene (5 bases). The CDR3 spans 14 residues. V lost 4 bases, J lost 8 bases, and 15 bases lay in between. Germline V gene sequence: CDR1 SGHRS, CDR2 YFSETQ.

For this clone: Other nucleotide sequences from this sample produce the same CDR3. The chain has TRBV30 and TRBJ2-5; D remains unclear. Germline V lookup: CDR1 GTSNPN, CDR2 SVGIG (reference sequence). V gave up 0 bases and J gave up 4 bases, with 3 bases separating them. CDR3 length: 11 amino acids. The chain's CDR3 is CAWSVVETQYF. The CDR3 bases are TGTGCCTGGAGTGTGGTAGAGACCCAGTACTTC.

This clone was detected a few times. The rearrangement links TRBV9 to TRBJ1-1, with D possibly matching TRBD1 (6 bases). CDR1 and CDR2 from the germline V gene are SGDLS and YYNGEE. The germline V and J ends were trimmed by 0 bases and 5 bases, with 11 bases remaining between them. The CDR3 loop spans 14 amino acids. The CDR3 loop is CASSVGWGRTEAFF. As DNA, the CDR3 is TGTGCCAGCAGCGTAGGGTGGGGGCGAACTGAAGCTTTCTTT.